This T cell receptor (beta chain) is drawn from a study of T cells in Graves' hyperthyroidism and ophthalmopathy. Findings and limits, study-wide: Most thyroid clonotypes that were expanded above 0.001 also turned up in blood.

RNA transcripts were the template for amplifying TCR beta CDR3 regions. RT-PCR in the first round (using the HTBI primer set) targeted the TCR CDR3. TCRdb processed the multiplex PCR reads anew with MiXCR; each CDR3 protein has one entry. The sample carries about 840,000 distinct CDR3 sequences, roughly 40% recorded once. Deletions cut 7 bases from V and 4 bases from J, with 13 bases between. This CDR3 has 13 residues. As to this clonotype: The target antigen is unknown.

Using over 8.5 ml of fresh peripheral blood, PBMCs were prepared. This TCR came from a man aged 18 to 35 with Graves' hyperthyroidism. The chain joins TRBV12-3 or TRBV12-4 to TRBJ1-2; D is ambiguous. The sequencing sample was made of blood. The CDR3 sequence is CASTAGRFYGYTF. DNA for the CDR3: TGTGCCAGCACCGCAGGACGGTTCTATGGCTACACCTTC.